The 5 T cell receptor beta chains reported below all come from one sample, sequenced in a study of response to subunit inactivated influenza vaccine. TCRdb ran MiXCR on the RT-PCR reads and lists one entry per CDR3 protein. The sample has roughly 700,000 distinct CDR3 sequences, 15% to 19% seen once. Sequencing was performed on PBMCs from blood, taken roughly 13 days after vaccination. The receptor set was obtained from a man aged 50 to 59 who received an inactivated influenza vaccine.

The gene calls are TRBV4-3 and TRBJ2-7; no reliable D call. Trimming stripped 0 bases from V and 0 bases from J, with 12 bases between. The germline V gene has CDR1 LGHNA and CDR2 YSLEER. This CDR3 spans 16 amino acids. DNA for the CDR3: TGCGCCAGCAGCCAAGATCTTTCACACAACTCCTACGAGCAGTACTTC. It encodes CASSQDLSHNSYEQYF.

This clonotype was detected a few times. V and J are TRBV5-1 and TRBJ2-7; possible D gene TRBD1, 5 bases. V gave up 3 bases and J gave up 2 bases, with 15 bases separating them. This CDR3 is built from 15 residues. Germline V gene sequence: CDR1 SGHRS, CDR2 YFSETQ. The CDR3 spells CASSSLRDTTYEQYF. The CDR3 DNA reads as TGCGCCAGCAGCTCCCTCAGGGATACAACCTACGAGCAGTACTTC.

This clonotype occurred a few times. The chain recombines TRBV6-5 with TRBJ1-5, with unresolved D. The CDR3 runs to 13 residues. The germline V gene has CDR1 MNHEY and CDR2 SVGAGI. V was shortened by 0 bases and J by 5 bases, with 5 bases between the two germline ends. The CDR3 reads CASSYSSDQPQHF. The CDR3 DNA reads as TGTGCCAGCAGTTACTCGAGTGATCAGCCCCAGCATTTT.

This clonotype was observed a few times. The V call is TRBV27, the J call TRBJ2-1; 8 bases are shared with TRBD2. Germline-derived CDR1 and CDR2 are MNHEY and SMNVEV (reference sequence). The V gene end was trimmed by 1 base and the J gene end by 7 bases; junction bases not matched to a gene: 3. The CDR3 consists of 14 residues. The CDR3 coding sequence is TGTGCCAGCAGTTTATGGGCTAGCGGGAATGAGCAGTTCTTC. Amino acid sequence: CASSLWASGNEQFF.

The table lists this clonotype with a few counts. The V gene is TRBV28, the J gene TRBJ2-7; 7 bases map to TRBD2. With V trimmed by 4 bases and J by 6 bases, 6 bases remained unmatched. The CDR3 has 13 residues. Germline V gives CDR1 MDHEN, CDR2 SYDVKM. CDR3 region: CASSSLGGFEQYF. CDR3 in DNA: TGTGCCAGCAGTTCTTTGGGAGGGTTCGAGCAGTACTTC.